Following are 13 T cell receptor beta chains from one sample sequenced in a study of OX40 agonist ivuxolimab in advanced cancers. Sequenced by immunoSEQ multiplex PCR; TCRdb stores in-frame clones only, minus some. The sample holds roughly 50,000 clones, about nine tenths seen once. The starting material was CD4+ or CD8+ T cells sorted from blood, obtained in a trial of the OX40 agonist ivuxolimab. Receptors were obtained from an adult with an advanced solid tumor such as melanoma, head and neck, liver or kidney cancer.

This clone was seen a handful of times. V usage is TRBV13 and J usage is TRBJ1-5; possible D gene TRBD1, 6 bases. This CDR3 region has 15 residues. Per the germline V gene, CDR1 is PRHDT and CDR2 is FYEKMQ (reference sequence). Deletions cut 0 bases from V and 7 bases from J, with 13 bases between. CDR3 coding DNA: TGTGCCAGCAGCTTAGGACGGGGGGCAGTGCAGCCCCAGCATTTT. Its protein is CASSLGRGAVQPQHF.

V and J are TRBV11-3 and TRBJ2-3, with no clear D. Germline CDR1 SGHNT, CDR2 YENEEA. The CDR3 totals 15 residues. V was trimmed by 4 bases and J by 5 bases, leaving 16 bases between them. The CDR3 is CASSSSFSAGDTQYF. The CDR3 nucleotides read TGTGCCAGCAGCTCCTCATTCTCCGCCGGAGATACGCAGTATTTT. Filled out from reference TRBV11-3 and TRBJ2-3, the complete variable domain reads EAGVVQSPRYKIIEKKQPVAFWCNPISGHNTLYWYLQNLGQGPELLIRYENEEAVDDSQLPKDRFSAERLKGVDSTLKIQPAELGDSAVYLCASSSSFSAGDTQYFGPGTRLTVL.

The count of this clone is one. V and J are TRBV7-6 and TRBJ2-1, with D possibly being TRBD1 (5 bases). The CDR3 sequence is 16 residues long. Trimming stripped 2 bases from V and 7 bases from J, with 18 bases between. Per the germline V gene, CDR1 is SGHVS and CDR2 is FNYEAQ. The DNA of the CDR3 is TGTGCCAGCAGCTTACGTCCTAGTTCAAGGGGAAATGAGCAGTTCTTC. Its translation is CASSLRPSSRGNEQFF.

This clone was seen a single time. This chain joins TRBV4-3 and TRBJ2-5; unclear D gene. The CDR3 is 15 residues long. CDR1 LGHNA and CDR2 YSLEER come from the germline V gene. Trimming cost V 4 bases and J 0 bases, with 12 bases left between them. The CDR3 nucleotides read TGCGCCAGCAGCCTCTCTTGGACGGACCAAGAGACCCAGTACTTC. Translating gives CASSLSWTDQETQYF.

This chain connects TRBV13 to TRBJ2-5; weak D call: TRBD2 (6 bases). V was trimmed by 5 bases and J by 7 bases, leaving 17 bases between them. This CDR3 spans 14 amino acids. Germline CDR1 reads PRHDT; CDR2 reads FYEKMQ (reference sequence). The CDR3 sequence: CASSAGLRLATQYF. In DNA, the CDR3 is TGTGCCAGCAGCGCGGGACTCCGCCTGGCGACCCAGTACTTC.

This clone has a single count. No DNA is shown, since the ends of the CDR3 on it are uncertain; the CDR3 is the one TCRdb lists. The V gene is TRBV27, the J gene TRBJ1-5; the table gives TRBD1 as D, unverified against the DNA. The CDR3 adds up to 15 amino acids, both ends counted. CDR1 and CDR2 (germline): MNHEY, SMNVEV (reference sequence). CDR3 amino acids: CASRLSGVPNQPQHF.

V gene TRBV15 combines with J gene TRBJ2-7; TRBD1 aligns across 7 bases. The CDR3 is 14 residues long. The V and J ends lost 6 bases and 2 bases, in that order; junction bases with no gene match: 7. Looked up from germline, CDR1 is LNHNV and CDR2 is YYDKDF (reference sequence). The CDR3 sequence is CATRSLDRAYEQYF. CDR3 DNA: TGTGCCACCAGATCGCTTGACAGGGCCTACGAGCAGTACTTC.

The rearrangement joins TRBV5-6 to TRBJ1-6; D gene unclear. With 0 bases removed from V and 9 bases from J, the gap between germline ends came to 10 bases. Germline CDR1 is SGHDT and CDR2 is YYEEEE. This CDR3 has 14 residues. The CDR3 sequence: CASSLGGIGSPLHF. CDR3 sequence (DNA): TGTGCCAGCAGCTTGGGGGGTATCGGTTCACCCCTCCACTTT.

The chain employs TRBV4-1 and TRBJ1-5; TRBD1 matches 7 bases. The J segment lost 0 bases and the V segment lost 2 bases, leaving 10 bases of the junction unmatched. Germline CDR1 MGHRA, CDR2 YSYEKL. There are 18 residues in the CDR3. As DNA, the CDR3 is TGCGCCAGCAGCCAACCTAATAACAGGGGCTATAGCAATCAGCCCCAGCATTTT. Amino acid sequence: CASSQPNNRGYSNQPQHF.

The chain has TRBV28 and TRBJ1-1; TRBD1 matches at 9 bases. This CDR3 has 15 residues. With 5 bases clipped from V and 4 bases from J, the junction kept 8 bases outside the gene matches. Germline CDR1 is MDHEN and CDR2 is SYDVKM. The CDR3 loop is CASSTRQGDSTEAFF. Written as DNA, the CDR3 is TGTGCCAGCAGTACACGACAGGGGGACAGCACTGAAGCTTTCTTT.

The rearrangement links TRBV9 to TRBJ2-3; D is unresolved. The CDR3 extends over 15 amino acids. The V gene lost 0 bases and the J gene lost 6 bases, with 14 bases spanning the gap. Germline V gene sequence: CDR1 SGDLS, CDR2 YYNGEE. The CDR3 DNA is TGTGCCAGCAGCGTAGTAGGAATAGCCGCGGATACGCAGTATTTT. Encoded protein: CASSVVGIAADTQYF. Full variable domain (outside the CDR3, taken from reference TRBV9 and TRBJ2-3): DSGVTQTPKHLITATGQRVTLRCSPRSGDLSVYWYQQSLDQGLQFLIQYYNGEERAKGNILERFSAQQFPDLHSELNLSSLELGDSALYFCASSVVGIAADTQYFGPGTRLTVL.

CDR3 loop: CASSQVGAEIYSGNTIYF. DNA of the CDR3: TGCGCCAGCAGCCAAGTTGGGGCAGAAATATACTCTGGAAACACCATATATTTT. The chain couples TRBV4-1 to TRBJ1-3, with TRBD1 as a possible D gene (5 bases). The germline V gene has CDR1 MGHRA and CDR2 YSYEKL. V lost 1 base and J lost 0, with 16 bases in between. The length of the CDR3 is 18 residues.

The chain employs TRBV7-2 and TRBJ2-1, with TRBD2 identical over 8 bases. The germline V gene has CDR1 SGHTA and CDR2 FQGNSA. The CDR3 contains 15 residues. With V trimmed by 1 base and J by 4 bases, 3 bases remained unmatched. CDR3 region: CASSLVAGGYNEQFF. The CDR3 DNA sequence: TGTGCCAGCAGCTTAGTGGCGGGAGGTTACAATGAGCAGTTCTTC.